This T cell receptor (beta chain) was documented in a study of blood T cell repertoires in COVID-19. On the study more broadly: From the United States, Italy and Spain came samples of acute and convalescent COVID-19. PBMCs, B-cell-depleted T cells, or T cells were the source of the cDNA or gDNA that made up the material.

Unmatched junction bases numbered 2, after V lost 3 bases and J lost 4 bases. There are 15 residues in the CDR3. CDR1 is SGHTA and CDR2 is FQGNSA in the germline V gene. Source study methods: Nucleated cell number was recorded as an estimate derived from reference gene primer amplification. Generated by immunoSEQ multiplex PCR, the TCRdb table keeps only in-frame clones and is missing some. V, J and clone size were drawn from that table, and D and trimming were deduced from the DNA. The top ten clones hold around a sixth of a sample with 100,000 or so clones, 91% of them seen once. This clonotype was sampled from a man aged 50 to 60 with acute or convalescent COVID-19. The sample consisted of peripheral blood. The chain joins TRBV7-2 to TRBJ2-5, with TRBD2 identical over 13 bases. The CDR3 spells CASSFGLAGVETQYF. In DNA, the CDR3 is TGTGCCAGCAGCTTCGGACTAGCGGGGGTAGAGACCCAGTACTTC. Variable domain in full (rest from reference TRBV7-2 and TRBJ2-5): GAGVSQSPSNKVTEKGKDVELRCDPISGHTALYWYRQSLGQGLEFLIYFQGNSAPDKSGLPSDRFSAERTGGSVSTLTIQRTQQEDSAVYLCASSFGLAGVETQYFGPGTRLLVL.